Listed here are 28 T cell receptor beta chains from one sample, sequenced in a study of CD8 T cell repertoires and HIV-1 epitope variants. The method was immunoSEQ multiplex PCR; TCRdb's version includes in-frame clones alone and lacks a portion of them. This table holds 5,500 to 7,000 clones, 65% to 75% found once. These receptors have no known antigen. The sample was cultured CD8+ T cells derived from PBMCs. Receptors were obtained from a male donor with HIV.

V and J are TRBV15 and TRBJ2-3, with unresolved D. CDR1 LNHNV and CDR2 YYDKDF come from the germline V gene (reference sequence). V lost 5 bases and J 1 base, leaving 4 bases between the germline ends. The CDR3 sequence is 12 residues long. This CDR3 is CATSAGTDTQYF. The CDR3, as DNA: TGTGCCACCAGCGCGGGCACAGATACGCAGTATTTT.

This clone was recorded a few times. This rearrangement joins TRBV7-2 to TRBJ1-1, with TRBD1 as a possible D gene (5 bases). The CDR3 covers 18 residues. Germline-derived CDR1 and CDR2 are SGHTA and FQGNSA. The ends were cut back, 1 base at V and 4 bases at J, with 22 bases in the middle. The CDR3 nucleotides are TGTGCCAGCAGCTTAGGAGGATCATCAATAGGCAGGGCCACTGAAGCTTTCTTT. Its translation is CASSLGGSSIGRATEAFF.

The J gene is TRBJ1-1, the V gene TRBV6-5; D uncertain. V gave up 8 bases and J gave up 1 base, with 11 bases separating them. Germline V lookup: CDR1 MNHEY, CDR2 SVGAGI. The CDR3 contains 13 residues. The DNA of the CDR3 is TGTGCCAGCCGTCTCAGATGGAACACTGAAGCTTTCTTT. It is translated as CASRLRWNTEAFF.

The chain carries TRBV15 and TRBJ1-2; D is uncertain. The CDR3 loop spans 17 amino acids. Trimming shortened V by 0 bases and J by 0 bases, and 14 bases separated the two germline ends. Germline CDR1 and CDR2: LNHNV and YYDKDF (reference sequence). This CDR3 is CATSRDHVEVSNYGYTF. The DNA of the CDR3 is TGTGCCACCAGCAGAGATCATGTGGAGGTCTCTAACTATGGCTACACCTTC.

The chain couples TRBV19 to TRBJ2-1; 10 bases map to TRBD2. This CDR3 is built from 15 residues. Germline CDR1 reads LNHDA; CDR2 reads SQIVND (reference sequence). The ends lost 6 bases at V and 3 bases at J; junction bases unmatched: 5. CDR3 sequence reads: CASRPPSGSYNEQFF. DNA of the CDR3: TGTGCCAGTAGGCCCCCTAGCGGGAGCTACAATGAGCAGTTCTTC.

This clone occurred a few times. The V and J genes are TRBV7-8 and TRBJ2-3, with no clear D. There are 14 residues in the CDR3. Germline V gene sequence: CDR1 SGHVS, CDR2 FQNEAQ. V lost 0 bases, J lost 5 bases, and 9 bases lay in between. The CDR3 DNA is TGTGCCAGCAGCTTAGCGAGCGTTGGAGATACGCAGTATTTT. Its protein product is CASSLASVGDTQYF.

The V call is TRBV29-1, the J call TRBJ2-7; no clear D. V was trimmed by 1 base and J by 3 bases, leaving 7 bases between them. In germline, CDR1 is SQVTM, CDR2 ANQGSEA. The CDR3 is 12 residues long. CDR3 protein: CSVEGIGYEQYF. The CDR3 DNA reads TGCAGCGTTGAAGGGATCGGCTACGAGCAGTACTTC.

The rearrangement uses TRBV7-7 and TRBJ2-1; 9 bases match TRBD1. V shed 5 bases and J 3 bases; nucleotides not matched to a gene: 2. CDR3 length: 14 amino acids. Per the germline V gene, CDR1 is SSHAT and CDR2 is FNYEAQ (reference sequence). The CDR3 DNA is TGTGCCAGCAGCGTGGGACAGGGCTACAATGAGCAGTTCTTC. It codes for CASSVGQGYNEQFF.

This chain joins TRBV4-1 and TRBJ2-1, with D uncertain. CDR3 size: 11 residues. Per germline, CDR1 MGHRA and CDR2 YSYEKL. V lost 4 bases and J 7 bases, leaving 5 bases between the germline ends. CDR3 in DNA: TGCGCCAGCAGCCTTGGAAATGAGCAGTTCTTC. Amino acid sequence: CASSLGNEQFF.

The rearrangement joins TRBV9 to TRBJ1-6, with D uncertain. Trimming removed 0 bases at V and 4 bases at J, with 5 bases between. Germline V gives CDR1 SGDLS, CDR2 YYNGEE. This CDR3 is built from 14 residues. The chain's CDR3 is CASSVAVYNSPLHF. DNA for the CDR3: TGTGCCAGCAGCGTAGCTGTGTATAATTCACCCCTCCACTTT.

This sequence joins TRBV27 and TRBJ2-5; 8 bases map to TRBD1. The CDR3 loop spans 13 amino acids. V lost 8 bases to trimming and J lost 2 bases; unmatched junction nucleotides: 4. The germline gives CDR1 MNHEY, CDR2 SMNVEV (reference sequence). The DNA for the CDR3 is TGTGCCAGCCGGGGGACAGGTCAAGAGACCCAGTACTTC. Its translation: CASRGTGQETQYF.

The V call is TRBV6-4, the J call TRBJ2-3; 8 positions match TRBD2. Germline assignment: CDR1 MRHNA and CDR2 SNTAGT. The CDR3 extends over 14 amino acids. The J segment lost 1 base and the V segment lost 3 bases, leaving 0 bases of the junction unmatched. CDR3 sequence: CASSEAGGTDTQYF. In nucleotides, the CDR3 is TGTGCCAGCAGTGAAGCGGGGGGCACAGATACGCAGTATTTT.

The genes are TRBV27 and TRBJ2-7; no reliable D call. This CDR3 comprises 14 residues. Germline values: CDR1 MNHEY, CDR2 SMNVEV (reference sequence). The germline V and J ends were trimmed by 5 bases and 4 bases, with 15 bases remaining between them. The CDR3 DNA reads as TGTGCCAGCAGTCTCCAGCAAAATGGTTACGAGCAGTACTTC. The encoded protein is CASSLQQNGYEQYF.

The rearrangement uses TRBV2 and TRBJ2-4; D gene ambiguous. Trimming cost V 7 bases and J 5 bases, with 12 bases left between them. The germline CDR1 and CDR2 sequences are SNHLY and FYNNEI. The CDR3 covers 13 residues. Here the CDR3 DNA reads TGTGCCAGCAAGAGGTCGACGGAAAACATTCAGTACTTC. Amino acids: CASKRSTENIQYF.

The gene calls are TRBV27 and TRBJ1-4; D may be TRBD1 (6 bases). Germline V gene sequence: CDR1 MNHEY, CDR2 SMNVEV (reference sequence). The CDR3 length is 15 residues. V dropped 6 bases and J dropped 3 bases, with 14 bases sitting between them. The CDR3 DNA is TGTGCCAGCAGCTTAGGGGGGATAGCTAATGAAAAACTGTTTTTT. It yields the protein CASSLGGIANEKLFF.

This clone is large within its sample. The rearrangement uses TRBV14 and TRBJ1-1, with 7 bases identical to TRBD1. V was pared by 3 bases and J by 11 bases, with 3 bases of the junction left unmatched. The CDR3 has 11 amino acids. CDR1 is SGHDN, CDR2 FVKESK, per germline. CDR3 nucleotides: TGTGCCAGCAGCCAGTCAGGGGGGGCTTTCTTT. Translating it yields CASSQSGGAFF.

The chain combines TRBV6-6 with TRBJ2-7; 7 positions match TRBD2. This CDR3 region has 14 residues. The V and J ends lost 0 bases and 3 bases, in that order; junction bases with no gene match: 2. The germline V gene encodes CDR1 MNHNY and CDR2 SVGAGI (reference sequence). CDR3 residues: CASSYSGEGYEQYF. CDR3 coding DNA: TGTGCCAGCAGTTACTCAGGGGAGGGCTACGAGCAGTACTTC.

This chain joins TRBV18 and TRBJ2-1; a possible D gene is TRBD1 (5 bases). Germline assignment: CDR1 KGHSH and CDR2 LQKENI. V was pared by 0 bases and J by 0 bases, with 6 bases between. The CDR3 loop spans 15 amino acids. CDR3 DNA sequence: TGTGCCAGCTCACCACCAGACAGCTCCTACAATGAGCAGTTCTTC. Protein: CASSPPDSSYNEQFF.

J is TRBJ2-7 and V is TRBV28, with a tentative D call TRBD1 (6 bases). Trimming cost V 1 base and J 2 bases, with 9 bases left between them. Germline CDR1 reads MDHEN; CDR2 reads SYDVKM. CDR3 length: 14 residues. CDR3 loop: CASSLSRGAYEQYF. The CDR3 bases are TGTGCCAGCAGTTTATCCAGGGGAGCCTACGAGCAGTACTTC.

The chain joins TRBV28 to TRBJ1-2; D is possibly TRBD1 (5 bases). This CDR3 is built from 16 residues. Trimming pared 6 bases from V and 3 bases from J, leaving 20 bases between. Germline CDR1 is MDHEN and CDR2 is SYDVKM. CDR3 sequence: CASSLHPTDYDYGYTF. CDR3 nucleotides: TGTGCCAGCAGCCTCCATCCGACAGATTATGACTATGGCTACACCTTC.

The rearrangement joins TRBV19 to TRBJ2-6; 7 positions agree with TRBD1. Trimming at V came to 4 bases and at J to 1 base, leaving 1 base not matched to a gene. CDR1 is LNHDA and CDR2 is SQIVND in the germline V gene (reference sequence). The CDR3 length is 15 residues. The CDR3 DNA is TGTGCCAGTAGTACGACAGGGTCTGGGGCCAACGTCCTGACTTTC. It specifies CASSTTGSGANVLTF.

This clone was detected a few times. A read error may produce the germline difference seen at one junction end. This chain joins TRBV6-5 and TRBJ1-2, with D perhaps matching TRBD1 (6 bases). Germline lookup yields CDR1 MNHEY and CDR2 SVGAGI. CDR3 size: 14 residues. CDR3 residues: CASSYGGGNYGYTF. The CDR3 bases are TGTGCCAGCAGTTACGGGGGGGGCAACTACGGCTACACCTTC.

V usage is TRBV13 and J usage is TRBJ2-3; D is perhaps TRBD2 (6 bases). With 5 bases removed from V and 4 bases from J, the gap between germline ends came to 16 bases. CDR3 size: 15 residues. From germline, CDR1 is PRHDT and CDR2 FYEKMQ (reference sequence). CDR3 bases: TGTGCCAGCAGCCACAATCTGGAGGGTTCAGATACGCAGTATTTT. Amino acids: CASSHNLEGSDTQYF.

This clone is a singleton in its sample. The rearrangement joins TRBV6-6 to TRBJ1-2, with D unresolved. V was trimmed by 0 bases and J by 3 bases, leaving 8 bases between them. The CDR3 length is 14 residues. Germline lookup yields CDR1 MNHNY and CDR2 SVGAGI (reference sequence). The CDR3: CASSYSLGDYGYTF. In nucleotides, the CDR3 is TGTGCCAGCAGTTACTCGCTTGGGGACTATGGCTACACCTTC.

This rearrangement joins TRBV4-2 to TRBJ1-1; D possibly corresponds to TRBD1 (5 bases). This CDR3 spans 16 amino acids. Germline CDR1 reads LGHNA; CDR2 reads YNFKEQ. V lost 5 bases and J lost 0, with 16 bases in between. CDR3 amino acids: CASSSFSGTVNTEAFF. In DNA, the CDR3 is TGTGCCAGCAGCTCCTTCTCCGGGACGGTGAACACTGAAGCTTTCTTT.

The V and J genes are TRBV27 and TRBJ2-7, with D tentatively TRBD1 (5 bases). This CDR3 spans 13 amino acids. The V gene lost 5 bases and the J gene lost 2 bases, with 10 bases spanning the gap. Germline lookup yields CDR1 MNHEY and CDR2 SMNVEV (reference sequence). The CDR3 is CASSRQRTYEQYF. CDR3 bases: TGTGCCAGCAGTCGACAGAGGACCTACGAGCAGTACTTC.

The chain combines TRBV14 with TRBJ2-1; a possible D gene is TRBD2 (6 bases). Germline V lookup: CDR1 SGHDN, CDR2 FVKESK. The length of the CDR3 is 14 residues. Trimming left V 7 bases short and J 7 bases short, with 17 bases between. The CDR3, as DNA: TGTGCCAGCACCCCTTGGTCTCGGGGGAATGAGCAGTTCTTC. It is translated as CASTPWSRGNEQFF.

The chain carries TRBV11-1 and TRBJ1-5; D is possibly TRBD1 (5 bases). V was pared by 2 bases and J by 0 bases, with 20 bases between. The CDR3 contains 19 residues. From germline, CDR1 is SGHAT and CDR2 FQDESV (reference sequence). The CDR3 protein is CASSLRTPGLLYSNQPQHF. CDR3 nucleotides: TGTGCCAGCAGCTTACGGACACCCGGTCTCCTTTATAGCAATCAGCCCCAGCATTTT.